This T cell receptor (beta chain) is from a study of cytomegalovirus exposure and HLA in healthy donors. Amplification used 60 Vbeta primers and 13 Jbeta primers. The table came from immunoSEQ multiplex PCR; TCRdb's copy has only in-frame clones and leaves some out. The sample consists of about 150,000 clones, roughly 72% of them appearing once. Germline CDR1 and CDR2: MNHEY and SVGAGI. The CDR3 sequence is 14 residues long. The V end was cut by 5 bases, the J end by 1 base, with 6 bases between. The sequence derives from a man aged 35-49 years in good health and CMV-seronegative. This chain links TRBV6-5 with TRBJ2-6, with D unresolved. The specimen sequenced was PBMCs. In DNA form, the CDR3 reads TGTGCCAGCAGTCAAAAATCTGGGGCCAACGTCCTGACTTTC. Amino acid sequence: CASSQKSGANVLTF.